One and the same sample provided the 9 T cell receptor beta chains below, sequenced in a study of T cells in Graves' hyperthyroidism and ophthalmopathy. Amplified TCR beta CDR3 regions derived from RNA transcripts. The HTBI set primed first-round TCR CDR3 RT-PCR. One entry per CDR3 protein results from TCRdb running MiXCR on the multiplex PCR reads. The table records 500,000 to 650,000 distinct CDR3 sequences, roughly 18% of them present only once. Sequenced material: blood. These receptors were taken from a woman in her late teens or twenties with Graves' ophthalmopathy.

As to this clonotype: This could be a read error, since a much larger clone is one nucleotide away. This rearrangement joins TRBV6-2 or TRBV6-3 to TRBJ2-1; TRBD1 matches 9 bases. Germline trimming cut 6 bases from V and 4 bases from J; bases unmatched to any gene: 10. CDR1 MNHEY and CDR2 SVGEGT come from the germline V gene. The CDR3 extends over 16 amino acids. CDR3 protein: CASRAHRDRDYNEQFF. For the CDR3, the DNA is TGTGCCAGCAGAGCCCACCGGGACAGGGATTACAATGAGCAGTTCTTC.

This clonotype came up many times. This chain links TRBV24-1 with TRBJ1-1, with D unclear. Trimming removed 4 bases from V and 1 base from J, with 9 bases in between. CDR3 size: 14 residues. The germline V gene has CDR1 KGHDR and CDR2 SFDVKD. This CDR3 reads CATSDGPQNTEAFF. Here the CDR3 DNA reads TGTGCCACCAGTGACGGGCCGCAGAACACTGAAGCTTTCTTT.

This clonotype was seen ten or more times. The chain has TRBV20-1 and TRBJ1-6; D remains unclear. Germline V gene lookup returns CDR1 DFQATT and CDR2 SNEGSKA (reference sequence). There are 13 residues in the CDR3. Trimming stripped 3 bases from V and 9 bases from J, with 12 bases between. CDR3 amino acids: CSASGPGGSPLHF. Written as DNA, the CDR3 is TGCAGTGCTAGTGGGCCGGGAGGTTCACCCCTCCACTTT.

In this sample, this clonotype turned up a few times. This chain uses TRBV5-5 with TRBJ2-1, with 10 bases that match TRBD1. The V segment lost 3 bases and the J segment 7 bases; nucleotides outside the gene matches: 4. Germline V CDR1 and CDR2: SGHKS, YYEKEE (reference sequence). The CDR3 totals 14 residues. The CDR3 spells CASSSPGQGNEQFF. CDR3 sequence (DNA): TGTGCCAGCAGCTCACCGGGACAGGGGAATGAGCAGTTCTTC. Variable domain in full (rest from reference TRBV5-5 and TRBJ2-1): DAGVTQSPTHLIKTRGQQVTLRCSPISGHKSVSWYQQVLGQGPQFIFQYYEKEERGRGNFPDRFSARQFPNYSSELNVNALLLGDSALYLCASSSPGQGNEQFFGPGTRLTVL.

The table lists this clonotype with a few counts. The chain has TRBV19 and TRBJ1-2; unclear D gene. The germline gives CDR1 LNHDA, CDR2 SQIVND (reference sequence). The CDR3 has 13 residues. Trimming left V 4 bases short and J 1 base short, with 7 bases between. CDR3: CASSNRDNYGYTF. The CDR3 DNA is TGTGCCAGTAGTAACCGGGATAACTATGGCTACACCTTC.

This clonotype was seen a few times. This chain links TRBV28 with TRBJ1-2, with 9 bases that match TRBD1. Germline loops: CDR1 MDHEN, CDR2 SYDVKM. V gave up 6 bases and J gave up 6 bases; unmatched junction bases: 8. There are 14 residues in the CDR3. CDR3 sequence (DNA): TGTGCCAGCAGCATAACAGGGGGCAGGCATGGCTACACCTTC. Translation gives CASSITGGRHGYTF.

V is TRBV9 and J is TRBJ2-1, with 11 positions matching TRBD2. The length of the CDR3 is 15 residues. Losses at the gene ends were 2 bases for V and 8 bases for J; bases not matched to a gene: 6. CDR1 is SGDLS and CDR2 is YYNGEE in the germline V gene. The CDR3 region is CASSVGLAGIYEQFF. For the CDR3, the DNA is TGTGCCAGCAGCGTCGGACTAGCGGGCATCTATGAGCAGTTCTTC.

This clonotype was picked up many times. The chain carries TRBV7-3 and TRBJ2-3; D is ambiguous. The CDR3 loop spans 15 amino acids. The V end lost 2 bases, the J end lost 4 bases, and 13 bases lay between the germline ends. Germline assignment: CDR1 SGHTA and CDR2 FQGTGA. Here the CDR3 DNA reads TGTGCCAGCAGCTTAGGTGGTTCGAGACCAGATACGCAGTATTTT. Translating it yields CASSLGGSRPDTQYF. Supplemented by reference TRBV7-3 and TRBJ2-3, the full variable domain reads GAGVSQTPSNKVTEKGKYVELRCDPISGHTALYWYRQSLGQGPEFLIYFQGTGAADDSGLPNDRFFAVRPEGSVSTLKIQRTERGDSAVYLCASSLGGSRPDTQYFGPGTRLTVL.

This clonotype has a count of ten or more. The chain uses TRBV3-1 and TRBJ1-1; the D is unclear. The CDR3 extends over 16 amino acids. Trimming pared 4 bases from V and 2 bases from J, leaving 17 bases between. From germline, CDR1 is LGHDT and CDR2 YNNKEL (reference sequence). This CDR3 is CASSPGAKEANTEAFF. As DNA, the CDR3 is TGTGCCAGCAGCCCCGGCGCGAAGGAGGCTAACACTGAAGCTTTCTTT.